Sequencing of this T cell receptor (beta chain) was carried out in a study of CD8+ T cells in alopecia areata. As for the study in general: Oral tofacitinib, 5 to 10 mg twice daily, was given in an open-label trial.

Once RNA had been extracted, it was reverse transcribed into cDNA to act as the sequencing template. The repertoire was sequenced with immunoSEQ multiplex PCR; TCRdb's copy has only in-frame clones and lacks some. The sample lists about 210,000 clones, 66% occurring once. Treatment noted: oral pan-JAK inhibitor, 5-10 mg twice daily. Both peripheral blood and punch biopsies of lesional scalp skin were obtained from patients who had alopecia areata. CDR1 is SGHVS, CDR2 FQNEAQ, per germline. The V end lost 1 base, the J end lost 5 bases, and 9 bases lay between the germline ends. The CDR3 has 15 amino acids.

The origin of this receptor is a human donor with alopecia areata. J is TRBJ1-6 and V is TRBV7-8; D gene ambiguous. The input for sequencing was CD4+ T cells sorted from blood, taken at week 44, from a patient treated with tofacitinib. CDR3 residues: CASSLGTADNSPLHF. CDR3 DNA sequence: TGTGCCAGCAGCTTAGGCACAGCAGATAATTCACCCCTCCACTTT. The complete variable domain, with remaining parts taken from reference TRBV7-8 and TRBJ1-6, reads GAGVSQSPRYKVAKRGQDVALRCDPISGHVSLFWYQQALGQGPEFLTYFQNEAQLDKSGLPSDRFFAERPEGSVSTLKIQRTQQEDSAVYLCASSLGTADNSPLHFGNGTRLTVT.